Listed here is a single TCR beta chain. Its specificity is not known. Sequencing was performed with immunoSEQ multiplex PCR; in TCRdb, only in-frame clones are kept and a portion is missing. The table lists 30,000 or so clones, more than 60% of them singletons. This record belongs to a study of vaccination effects on CD4 cells after COVID-19. Antigen-specific CD4+ T cells expanded by the ViraFEST assay with viral peptide pools were then sequenced. On roughly day 10 of culture, CD4+ T cells were separated out. Infection dated between March and December 2020, before the Alpha, Beta and Delta variants reached the United States. In culture with roughly 10 IU/ml IL-2 and about 10 ug/ml peptides, PBMC were grown at some 2 million per well. Half the medium was replaced with IL-2 medium on days 3 and 7. The CDR3 has 15 residues.

The sequence was collected from a human donor who had a prior SARS-CoV-2 infection. The chain has TRBV21-1 and TRBJ2-7; the table's D call TRBD1 went unverified against the DNA. TRBV21-1 corresponds to a pseudogene. The specimen was CD4+ T cells from PBMCs cultured with a peptide pool, collected before COVID-19 vaccination. CDR3 amino acids: CASSTRQSLVYRQYF. The CDR3 nucleotides read TGTGCCAGCAGCACCCGACAGTCTCTGGTTTATCGGCAGTACTTC.